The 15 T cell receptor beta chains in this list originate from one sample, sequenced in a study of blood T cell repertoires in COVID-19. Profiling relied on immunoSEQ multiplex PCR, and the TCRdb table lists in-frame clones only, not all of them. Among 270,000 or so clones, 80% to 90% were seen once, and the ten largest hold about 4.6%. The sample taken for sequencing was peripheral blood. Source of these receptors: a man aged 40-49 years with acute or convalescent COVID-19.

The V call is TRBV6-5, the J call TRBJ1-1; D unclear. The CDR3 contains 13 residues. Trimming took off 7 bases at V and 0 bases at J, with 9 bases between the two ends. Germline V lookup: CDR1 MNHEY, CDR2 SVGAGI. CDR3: CASTPPVNTEAFF. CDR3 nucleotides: TGTGCCAGCACCCCGCCGGTGAACACTGAAGCTTTCTTT.

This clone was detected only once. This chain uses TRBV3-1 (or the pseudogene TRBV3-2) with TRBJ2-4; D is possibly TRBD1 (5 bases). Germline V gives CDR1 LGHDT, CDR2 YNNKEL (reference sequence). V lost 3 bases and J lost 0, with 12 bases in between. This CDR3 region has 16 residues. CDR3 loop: CASSHQGALAKNIQYF. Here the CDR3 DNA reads TGTGCCAGCAGCCACCAAGGGGCGCTAGCCAAAAACATTCAGTACTTC.

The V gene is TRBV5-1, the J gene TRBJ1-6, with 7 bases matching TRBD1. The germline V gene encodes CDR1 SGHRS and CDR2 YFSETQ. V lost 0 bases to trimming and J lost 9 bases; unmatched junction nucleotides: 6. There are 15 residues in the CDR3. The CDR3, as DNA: TGCGCCAGCAGCTTGGGGGACAGCGAAGGTTCACCCCTCCACTTT. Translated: CASSLGDSEGSPLHF.

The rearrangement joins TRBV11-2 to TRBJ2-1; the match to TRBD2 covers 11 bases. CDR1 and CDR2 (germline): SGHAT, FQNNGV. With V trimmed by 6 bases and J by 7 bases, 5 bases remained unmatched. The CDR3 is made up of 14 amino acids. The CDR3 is CASRLAGGVNEQFF. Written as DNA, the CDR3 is TGTGCCAGCAGGCTAGCGGGGGGTGTGAATGAGCAGTTCTTC.

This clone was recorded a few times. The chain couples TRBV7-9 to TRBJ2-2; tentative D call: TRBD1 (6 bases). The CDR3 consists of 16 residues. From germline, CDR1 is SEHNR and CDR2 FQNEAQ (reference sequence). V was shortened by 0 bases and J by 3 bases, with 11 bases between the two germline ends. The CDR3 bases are TGTGCCAGCAGCTTAGCGCGCAGGGGCCACACCGGGGAGCTGTTTTTT. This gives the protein CASSLARRGHTGELFF.

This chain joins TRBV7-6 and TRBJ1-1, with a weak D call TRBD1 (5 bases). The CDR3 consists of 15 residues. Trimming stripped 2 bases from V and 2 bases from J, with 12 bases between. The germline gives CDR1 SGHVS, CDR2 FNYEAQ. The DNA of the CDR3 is TGTGCCAGCAGCTTACTGACAGAACTAAACACTGAAGCTTTCTTT. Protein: CASSLLTELNTEAFF.

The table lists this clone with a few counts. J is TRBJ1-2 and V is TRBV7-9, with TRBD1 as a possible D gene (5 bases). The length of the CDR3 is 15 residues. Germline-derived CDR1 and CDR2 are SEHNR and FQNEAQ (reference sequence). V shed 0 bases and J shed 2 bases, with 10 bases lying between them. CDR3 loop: CASSLAGAANYGYTF. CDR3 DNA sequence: TGTGCCAGCAGCTTAGCTGGGGCGGCGAACTATGGCTACACCTTC. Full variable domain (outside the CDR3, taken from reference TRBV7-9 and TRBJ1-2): DTGVSQNPRHKITKRGQNVTFRCDPISEHNRLYWYRQTLGQGPEFLTYFQNEAQLEKSRLLSDRFSAERPKGSFSTLEIQRTEQGDSAMYLCASSLAGAANYGYTFGSGTRLTVV.

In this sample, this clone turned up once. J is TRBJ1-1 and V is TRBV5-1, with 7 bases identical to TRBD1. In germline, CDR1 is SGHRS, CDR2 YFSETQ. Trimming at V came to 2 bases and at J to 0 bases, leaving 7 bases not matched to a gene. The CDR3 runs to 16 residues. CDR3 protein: CASSFAGTELNTEAFF. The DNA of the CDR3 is TGCGCCAGCAGCTTCGCCGGGACAGAGTTGAACACTGAAGCTTTCTTT.

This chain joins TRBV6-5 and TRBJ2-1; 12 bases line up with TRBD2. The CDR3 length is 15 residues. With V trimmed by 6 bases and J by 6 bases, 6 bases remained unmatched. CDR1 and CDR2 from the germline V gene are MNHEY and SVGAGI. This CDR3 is CASRLAGGPSNEQFF. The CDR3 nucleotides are TGTGCCAGCAGGCTAGCGGGGGGGCCCAGCAATGAGCAGTTCTTC.

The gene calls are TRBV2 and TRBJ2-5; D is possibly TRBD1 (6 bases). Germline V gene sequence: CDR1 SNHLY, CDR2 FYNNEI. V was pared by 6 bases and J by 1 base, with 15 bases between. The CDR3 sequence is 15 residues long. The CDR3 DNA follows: TGTGCCAGCAGAGAGACAGGTTACCCCCAAGAGACCCAGTACTTC. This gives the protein CASRETGYPQETQYF.

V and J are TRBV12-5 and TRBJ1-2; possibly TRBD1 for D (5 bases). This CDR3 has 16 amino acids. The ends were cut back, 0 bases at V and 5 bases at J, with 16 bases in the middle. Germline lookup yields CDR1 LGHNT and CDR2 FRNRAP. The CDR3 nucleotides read TGTGCTAGTGGTTTGGTAGCGGGACCCCTTCGATATGGCTACACCTTC. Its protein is CASGLVAGPLRYGYTF.

The CDR3 here is CASSPSDRFYGYTF. CDR3 in DNA: TGTGCCAGCAGCCCGTCGGACAGGTTCTATGGCTACACCTTC. The V call is TRBV6-5, the J call TRBJ1-2; 7 bases match TRBD1. With 6 bases clipped from V and 4 bases from J, the junction kept 8 bases outside the gene matches. CDR3 length equals 14 residues. Germline CDR1 reads MNHEY; CDR2 reads SVGAGI.

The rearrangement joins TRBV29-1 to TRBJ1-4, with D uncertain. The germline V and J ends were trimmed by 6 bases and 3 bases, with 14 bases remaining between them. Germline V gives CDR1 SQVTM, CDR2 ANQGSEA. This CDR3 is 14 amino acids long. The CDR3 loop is CSVLPGSSNEKLFF. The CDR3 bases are TGCAGCGTCCTACCGGGATCTTCTAATGAAAAACTGTTTTTT.

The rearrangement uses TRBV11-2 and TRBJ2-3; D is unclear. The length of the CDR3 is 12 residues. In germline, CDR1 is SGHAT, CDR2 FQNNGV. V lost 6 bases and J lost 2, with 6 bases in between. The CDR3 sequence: CASSSITDTQYF. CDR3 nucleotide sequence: TGTGCCAGCAGTTCCATCACAGATACGCAGTATTTT. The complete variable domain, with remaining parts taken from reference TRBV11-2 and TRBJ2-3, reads EAGVAQSPRYKIIEKRQSVAFWCNPISGHATLYWYQQILGQGPKLLIQFQNNGVVDDSQLPKDRFSAERLKGVDSTLKIQPAKLEDSAVYLCASSSITDTQYFGPGTRLTVL.

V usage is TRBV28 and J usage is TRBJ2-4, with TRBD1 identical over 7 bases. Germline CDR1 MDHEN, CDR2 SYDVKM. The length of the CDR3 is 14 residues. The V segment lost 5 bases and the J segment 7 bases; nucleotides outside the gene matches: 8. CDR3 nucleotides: TGTGCCAGCAGTCTAGGGACAGAGGGGAACATTCAGTACTTC. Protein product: CASSLGTEGNIQYF.